Following are 19 T cell receptor beta chains from one sample sequenced in a study of T cell repertoires in cytomegalovirus infection. A single record per CDR3 protein comes from TCRdb applying MiXCR to the reads. The sample carries 450,000 to 650,000 distinct CDR3 sequences, about a quarter recorded once. The specimen was PBMCs. These receptors were obtained from a human donor in good health (CMV status not recorded). Some clones in this sample may be carry-over from other donors' samples.

The sample holds a few counts of this clonotype. The V and J genes are TRBV19 and TRBJ1-1; D remains unclear. The CDR3 has 14 amino acids. V gave up 3 bases and J gave up 4 bases, with 12 bases separating them. Germline V gene lookup returns CDR1 LNHDA and CDR2 SQIVND (reference sequence). CDR3: CASSIGERGTEAFF. CDR3 DNA: TGTGCCAGTAGTATCGGGGAGCGAGGCACTGAAGCTTTCTTT.

The chain uses TRBV12-5 and TRBJ2-1, with D unclear. This CDR3 has 12 amino acids. V lost 9 bases to trimming and J lost 2 bases, with 8 bases between them. Germline-derived CDR1 and CDR2 are LGHNT and FRNRAP. The CDR3: CASHRTYNEQFF. The CDR3 DNA reads as TGTGCTAGCCACCGGACCTACAATGAGCAGTTCTTC.

The gene calls are TRBV6-2 or TRBV6-3 and TRBJ2-3; D unresolved. The CDR3 loop spans 12 amino acids. CDR1 is MNHEY and CDR2 is SVGEGT in the germline V gene. V shed 7 bases and J shed 0 bases, with 5 bases lying between them. The CDR3 region has the DNA TGTGCCAGCACTACTAGCACAGATACGCAGTATTTT. Translation: CASTTSTDTQYF.

V is TRBV12-3 or TRBV12-4 and J is TRBJ2-1, with 11 bases that match TRBD2. The CDR3 extends over 13 amino acids. The V gene end was trimmed by 5 bases and the J gene end by 9 bases; junction bases not matched to a gene: 3. CDR3 region: CASSAGTSGEQFF. The CDR3 DNA reads as TGTGCCAGCAGTGCAGGGACTAGCGGTGAGCAGTTCTTC.

Only a few counts were recorded for this clonotype. The chain has TRBV7-2 and TRBJ2-7; 7 nucleotides line up with TRBD2. There are 16 residues in the CDR3. Per the germline V gene, CDR1 is SGHTA and CDR2 is FQGNSA. The J segment lost 0 bases and the V segment lost 5 bases, leaving 10 bases of the junction unmatched. DNA of the CDR3: TGTGCCAGCAGCCCCGGGGCAGGGAGGGCCTCCTACGAGCAGTACTTC. This encodes CASSPGAGRASYEQYF.

This clonotype showed up many times. The V and J genes are TRBV7-2 and TRBJ2-7; 7 bases match TRBD1. This CDR3 has 13 amino acids. V shed 5 bases and J 6 bases; nucleotides not matched to a gene: 7. Germline V CDR1 and CDR2: SGHTA, FQGNSA. The CDR3 DNA reads as TGTGCCAGCAGCCCCCGGGACAGAGGCGAGCAGTACTTC. Encoded protein: CASSPRDRGEQYF.

This clonotype was seen a handful of times. This chain links TRBV27 with TRBJ2-1, with 7 bases identical to TRBD2. V gave up 8 bases and J gave up 7 bases; unmatched junction bases: 11. Looked up from germline, CDR1 is MNHEY and CDR2 is SMNVEV (reference sequence). The CDR3 length is 14 residues. CDR3 DNA sequence: TGTGCCAGCGGGGGTAGCGGGTCCTGGAATGAGCAGTTCTTC. Translation: CASGGSGSWNEQFF.

The rearrangement joins TRBV2 to TRBJ2-7; perhaps TRBD2 as D (6 bases). The germline V gene has CDR1 SNHLY and CDR2 FYNNEI. Trimming left V 2 bases short and J 2 bases short, with 10 bases between. The length of the CDR3 is 14 residues. CDR3 nucleotides: TGTGCCAGCAGTGAAACTAGCTTCCCCTACGAGCAGTACTTC. Translation: CASSETSFPYEQYF.

This clonotype was detected ten times or more. The gene calls are TRBV12-3 or TRBV12-4 and TRBJ2-1; 12 positions agree with TRBD2. The J segment lost 1 base and the V segment lost 6 bases, leaving 7 bases of the junction unmatched. The CDR3 spans 17 residues. CDR3 residues: CASSHGLAGRSYNEQFF. The CDR3 DNA sequence: TGTGCCAGCAGCCACGGACTAGCGGGACGATCCTACAATGAGCAGTTCTTC.

This chain uses TRBV6-6 with TRBJ1-1, with D perhaps TRBD1 (5 bases). CDR1 MNHNY and CDR2 SVGAGI come from the germline V gene (reference sequence). This CDR3 has 14 amino acids. The V gene lost 6 bases and the J gene lost 2 bases, with 13 bases spanning the gap. The CDR3 region is CASRSGLTNTEAFF. CDR3 DNA: TGTGCCAGCAGATCGGGACTAACTAACACTGAAGCTTTCTTT.

This clonotype has at least ten counts. The rearrangement joins TRBV7-2 to TRBJ2-3; D gene uncertain. CDR1 is SGHTA and CDR2 is FQGNSA in the germline V gene. The CDR3 is 12 residues long. Trimming removed 5 bases from V and 2 bases from J, with 5 bases in between. Here the CDR3 DNA reads TGTGCCAGCAGCATAAACACAGATACGCAGTATTTT. Its translation is CASSINTDTQYF. Combining the CDR3 with reference TRBV7-2 and TRBJ2-3 gives the whole variable domain GAGVSQSPSNKVTEKGKDVELRCDPISGHTALYWYRQSLGQGLEFLIYFQGNSAPDKSGLPSDRFSAERTGGSVSTLTIQRTQQEDSAVYLCASSINTDTQYFGPGTRLTVL.

The CDR3 region has the DNA TGTGCCATCAGTGGAGCGTACCAAGAGACCCAGTACTTC. It is translated as CAISGAYQETQYF. V and J are TRBV10-3 and TRBJ2-5; D ambiguous. The germline V and J ends were trimmed by 4 bases and 0 bases, with 6 bases remaining between them. The CDR3 runs 13 residues. Looked up from germline, CDR1 is ENHRY and CDR2 is SYGVKD.

There are many counts of this clonotype. The chain is built from TRBV7-2 and TRBJ2-2; D not resolved. The CDR3 length is 15 residues. The ends were cut back, 1 base at V and 5 bases at J, with 11 bases in the middle. CDR1 and CDR2 from the germline V gene are SGHTA and FQGNSA. This CDR3 reads CASSLGERLTGELFF. CDR3 nucleotides: TGTGCCAGCAGCTTAGGAGAAAGGCTGACCGGGGAGCTGTTTTTT.

This rearrangement joins TRBV20-1 to TRBJ2-3; 11 positions agree with TRBD2. Germline loops: CDR1 DFQATT, CDR2 SNEGSKA (reference sequence). Unmatched junction bases numbered 3, after V lost 0 bases and J lost 4 bases. CDR3 size: 15 residues. For the CDR3, the DNA is TGCAGTGCTAGAGATGCTAGCGGGAGGTCAGATACGCAGTATTTT. Translated: CSARDASGRSDTQYF.

The rearrangement links TRBV12-3 or TRBV12-4 to TRBJ2-5, with TRBD2 matching over 15 bases. V was clipped by 6 bases and J by 6 bases; unmatched bases: 11. The CDR3 runs to 17 residues. This CDR3 reads CASSLLGLAGGAQTQYF. The CDR3 DNA reads as TGTGCCAGCAGCCTCCTGGGACTAGCGGGAGGCGCGCAGACCCAGTACTTC.

In its sample, this clonotype was seen a few times. The gene calls are TRBV6-2 or TRBV6-3 and TRBJ2-2, with a tentative D call TRBD2 (6 bases). CDR1 is MNHEY, CDR2 SVGEGT, per germline. Trimming took off 0 bases at V and 3 bases at J, with 14 bases between the two ends. The CDR3 runs to 17 residues. The CDR3 protein is CASSYSIRGKYTGELFF. The CDR3 nucleotides are TGTGCCAGCAGTTACTCGATCCGGGGGAAGTACACCGGGGAGCTGTTTTTT.

This clonotype was picked up a small number of times. The gene calls are TRBV27 and TRBJ1-5; tentatively, D is TRBD1 (5 bases). The germline V gene encodes CDR1 MNHEY and CDR2 SMNVEV (reference sequence). Trimming took 3 bases from V and 2 from J, leaving 8 bases between them. The CDR3 has 14 amino acids. The CDR3 region has the DNA TGTGCCAGCAGTTTTGTAGGGGGCAATCAGCCCCAGCATTTT. This sequence encodes CASSFVGGNQPQHF.

A few counts support this clonotype. The CDR3 loop is CASSPGLREVQGGELFF. DNA for the CDR3: TGTGCCAGCAGCCCAGGGTTGAGGGAGGTTCAAGGCGGGGAGCTGTTTTTT. The chain recombines TRBV12-3 or TRBV12-4 with TRBJ2-2; D possibly corresponds to TRBD2 (6 bases). V was clipped by 6 bases and J by 7 bases, with 24 bases between them. This CDR3 region has 17 residues.

This clonotype showed up just a few times. The chain is built from TRBV5-6 and TRBJ2-2; unclear D gene. This CDR3 region has 14 residues. In germline, CDR1 is SGHDT, CDR2 YYEEEE. Trimming removed 5 bases from V and 1 base from J, with 9 bases in between. This chain's CDR3 is CASRKRGNTGELFF. In DNA form, the CDR3 reads TGTGCCAGCAGGAAACGTGGGAACACCGGGGAGCTGTTTTTT. Full variable domain (missing parts from reference TRBV5-6 and TRBJ2-2): DAGVTQSPTHLIKTRGQQVTLRCSPKSGHDTVSWYQQALGQGPQFIFQYYEEEERQRGNFPDRFSGHQFPNYSSELNVNALLLGDSALYLCASRKRGNTGELFFGEGSRLTVL.